Given below is one TCR beta chain in context. The data belong to a study of blood T cell repertoires in COVID-19. Per the study methods: Reference gene primer amplification yielded estimated nucleated cell counts. Method: immunoSEQ multiplex PCR; TCRdb's copy keeps in-frame clones and lacks some. V, J and clone size derive from that table, while D and trimming were established from the DNA sequence. The sample consists of about 80,000 clones, 83% of them appearing once. Sequencing was performed on peripheral blood. This TCR was recovered from a man older than 75 with active or convalescent COVID-19.

The CDR3 spells CASSTTGINYEQYF. CDR3 coding DNA: TGTGCCAGCAGCACGACAGGGATCAACTACGAGCAGTACTTC. This chain joins TRBV9 and TRBJ2-7, with 7 nucleotides matching TRBD1. V lost 4 bases, J lost 3 bases, and 7 bases stayed unmatched. The CDR3 has 14 amino acids. Germline V lookup: CDR1 SGDLS, CDR2 YYNGEE.